Listed below are T cell receptor beta chains from one sample, sequenced in a study of T cell responses to AZD1222 COVID-19 vaccine. Libraries were prepared by immunoSEQ multiplex PCR; TCRdb keeps only in-frame clonotypes and omits some of them. The table records under 200,000 clones, almost 95% of them present only once. The input for sequencing was peripheral blood, taken on day 0 of AZD1222 vaccination. All receptors derive from an adult in good health. Each CDR3 is given with its conserved first and last residue. D genes are given only for firm matches. For some rows the clone size is stated as once, few or many, or as a class when expanded; others skip it.

V gene	J gene	clone size	D gene	CDR3 protein	CDR3 DNA
TRBV13	TRBJ1-2	NA	NA	CASSLPGGRNYGYTF	TGTGCCAGCAGCTTGCCGGGGGGAAGGAACTATGGCTACACCTTC
TRBV10-2	TRBJ1-5	NA	NA	CASTMGMASNQPQHF	TGCGCCAGCACCATGGGGATGGCGAGCAATCAGCCCCAGCATTTT
TRBV3-1/TRBV3-2	TRBJ1-5	NA	TRBD1	CASSGTGNQPQHF	TGTGCCAGCAGCGGGACAGGCAATCAGCCCCAGCATTTT
TRBV7-2	TRBJ2-2	once	TRBD2	CASSAAGTRILTGELFF	TGTGCCAGCAGCGCAGCCGGGACTAGGATCCTCACCGGGGAGCTGTTTTTT
TRBV27	TRBJ2-2	NA	NA	CASSLSRAGVRGTGELFF	TGTGCCAGCAGTTTATCGCGCGCTGGAGTAAGGGGGACCGGGGAGCTGTTTTTT
TRBV6-5	TRBJ2-1	NA	NA	CASSYSGQGQFF	TGTGCCAGCAGTTACTCGGGGCAGGGGCAGTTCTTC
TRBV5-6	TRBJ1-5	NA	NA	CASSLVPGAQDDQPQHF	TGTGCCAGCAGCTTGGTGCCAGGGGCGCAAGACGATCAGCCCCAGCATTTT
TRBV6-5	TRBJ1-2	NA	NA	CASSYSGGDYGYTF	TGTGCCAGCAGTTACTCGGGTGGTGACTATGGCTACACCTTC
TRBV5-1	TRBJ1-1	NA	NA	CASSPLLAGDTEAFF	TGCGCCAGCAGCCCGTTGTTGGCCGGAGACACTGAAGCTTTCTTT
TRBV21-1	TRBJ2-5	NA	NA	CASSKAGVAGGRYQETQYF	TGTGCCAGCAGCAAAGCGGGAGTAGCGGGAGGGAGGTACCAAGAGACCCAGTACTTC
TRBV18	TRBJ1-1	NA	NA	CASSLRTDLNTEAFF	TGTGCCAGCTCACTCCGGACAGACCTGAACACTGAAGCTTTCTTT
TRBV2	TRBJ1-2	NA	NA	CASSEDTTIDYGYTF	TGTGCCAGCAGTGAAGACACCACGATAGACTATGGCTACACCTTC
TRBV5-8	TRBJ2-1	NA	NA	CASSLEGISSYNEQFF	TGTGCCAGCAGCTTGGAGGGTATCAGCTCCTACAATGAGCAGTTCTTC
TRBV24-1	TRBJ1-2	NA	NA	CATSDPDRAVGYTF	TGTGCCACCAGTGACCCAGACAGAGCAGTAGGCTACACCTTC
TRBV18	TRBJ2-5	once	NA	CASSPKTGFETQYF	TGTGCCAGCTCACCTAAAACAGGGTTCGAGACCCAGTACTTC
TRBV11-2	TRBJ2-5	once	NA	CASRYDGTTLQETQYF	TGTGCCAGCAGATACGACGGGACAACCCTCCAAGAGACCCAGTACTTC
TRBV27	TRBJ1-1	NA	NA	CASRNNPGGTEAFF	TGTGCCAGTCGTAACAACCCTGGGGGGACTGAAGCTTTCTTT
TRBV7-9	TRBJ2-1	once	NA	CASSLATGYNEQFF	TGTGCCAGCAGCTTAGCGACTGGATACAATGAGCAGTTCTTC
TRBV10-3	TRBJ2-7	NA	TRBD1	CAISEDRVLSEQYF	TGTGCCATCAGTGAGGACAGGGTTTTAAGCGAGCAGTACTTC
TRBV30	TRBJ1-2	NA	TRBD1	CAWRPGQEDGYTF	TGTGCCTGGAGGCCGGGACAGGAGGATGGCTACACCTTC
TRBV15	TRBJ1-6	NA	NA	CATSRDGSSYNSPLHF	TGTGCCACCAGCAGAGATGGAAGCTCCTATAATTCACCCCTCCACTTT
TRBV6-2/TRBV6-3	TRBJ2-7	NA	NA	CASSYSMSGYEQYF	TGTGCCAGCAGTTACTCGATGAGTGGGTACGAGCAGTACTTC
TRBV6-2/TRBV6-3	TRBJ2-1	NA	NA	CASSPQGYNEQFF	TGTGCCAGCAGCCCACAAGGATACAATGAGCAGTTCTTC
TRBV10-3	TRBJ2-1	NA	NA	CAIGGTHRDGEQFF	TGTGCCATCGGCGGGACCCACAGGGACGGTGAGCAGTTCTTC
TRBV15	TRBJ1-2	NA	NA	CATSRAGFNYGYTF	TGTGCCACCAGCAGAGCAGGGTTTAACTATGGCTACACCTTC
TRBV28	TRBJ1-5	NA	TRBD1	CASGDRGRQPQHF	TGTGCCAGCGGTGACAGGGGGCGTCAGCCCCAGCATTTT
TRBV28	TRBJ2-1	NA	TRBD2	CASSFLGLADNEQFF	TGTGCCAGCAGTTTCCTCGGACTAGCGGACAATGAGCAGTTCTTC
TRBV19	TRBJ1-2	NA	NA	CASSTTWTQANYGYTF	TGTGCCAGTAGTACAACATGGACCCAAGCTAACTATGGCTACACCTTC
TRBV7-9	TRBJ1-1	NA	NA	CASSLMSPRQGLSNTEAFF	TGTGCCAGCAGCTTAATGTCGCCGAGGCAGGGCCTTTCCAACACTGAAGCTTTCTTT
TRBV18	TRBJ1-2	NA	NA	CASSSTRGNSKDDYGYTF	TGTGCCAGCTCATCGACCCGAGGGAACAGCAAGGATGACTATGGCTACACCTTC
TRBV7-3	TRBJ2-2	NA	TRBD2	CASSFFPSGVANTGELFF	TGTGCCAGCAGCTTTTTTCCTAGCGGGGTCGCGAACACCGGGGAGCTGTTTTTT
TRBV27	TRBJ2-7	NA	NA	CASSFGGTYEQYF	TGTGCCAGCAGTTTTGGGGGTACCTACGAGCAGTACTTC
TRBV7-9	TRBJ1-1	NA	TRBD1	CASSTYRGRDTEAFF	TGTGCCAGCAGCACCTACAGGGGGCGAGACACTGAAGCTTTCTTT
TRBV21-1	TRBJ2-1	NA	NA	CASRTPGDINEQFF	TGTGCCAGCAGAACCCCCGGGGACATCAATGAGCAGTTCTTC
TRBV5-1	TRBJ2-1	NA	TRBD2	CASSFWDRLAGANDNEQFF	TGCGCCAGCAGCTTTTGGGATAGACTAGCGGGAGCCAACGACAATGAGCAGTTCTTC
TRBV6-6	TRBJ2-1	NA	NA	CASSYSTTTDEQFF	TGTGCCAGCAGTTACTCGACTACCACCGATGAGCAGTTCTTC
TRBV5-1	TRBJ2-3	NA	NA	CASSLDGRTSTDTQYF	TGCGCCAGCAGCTTGGACGGGCGCACTAGCACAGATACGCAGTATTTT
TRBV28	TRBJ2-1	once	TRBD2	CASFTGTSGWGDHNEQFF	TGTGCCAGTTTCACCGGGACTAGCGGGTGGGGGGACCACAATGAGCAGTTCTTC
TRBV15	TRBJ2-3	NA	NA	CATSDGGVLQDTQYF	TGTGCCACCTCGGACGGAGGAGTCCTCCAAGATACGCAGTATTTT
TRBV2	TRBJ2-1	once	TRBD2	CASSDFRLAGAWGNEQFF	TGTGCCAGCAGTGATTTTCGGCTAGCGGGAGCATGGGGCAATGAGCAGTTCTTC
TRBV7-9	TRBJ1-1	NA	NA	CASIPGSATEAFF	TGTGCCAGCATCCCAGGGAGTGCCACTGAAGCTTTCTTT
TRBV5-5	TRBJ1-1	NA	NA	CASSLTTGPITEAFF	TGTGCCAGCAGCTTGACCACAGGGCCCATTACTGAAGCTTTCTTT
TRBV29-1	TRBJ1-2	NA	TRBD1	CSVEDIKGGQGKGGYTF	TGCAGCGTTGAAGATATAAAGGGGGGACAGGGAAAGGGTGGCTACACCTTC
TRBV3-1/TRBV3-2	TRBJ2-7	few	TRBD2	CASSQEHGRYEQYF	TGTGCCAGCAGCCAAGAGCACGGGAGGTACGAGCAGTACTTC
TRBV19	TRBJ1-1	NA	NA	CASTFQGLNTEAFF	TGTGCCAGTACTTTCCAAGGCCTGAACACTGAAGCTTTCTTT
TRBV4-1	TRBJ1-1	NA	TRBD1	CASSQVLGRTGHTEAFF	TGCGCCAGCAGCCAGGTACTGGGTAGGACAGGCCACACTGAAGCTTTCTTT
TRBV4-1	TRBJ1-5	NA	TRBD1	CASSQRQGQPQHF	TGCGCCAGCAGCCAGAGACAGGGGCAGCCCCAGCATTTT
TRBV30	TRBJ1-3	once	NA	CAWQTGAGNTIYF	TGTGCCTGGCAGACAGGTGCCGGAAACACCATATATTTT